This T cell receptor (beta chain) was retrieved from a study of blood T cell repertoires in COVID-19. Study details: PBMCs, B-cell-depleted T cells, or T cells were the source of the cDNA or gDNA that made up the material.

Methods used by the authors: Researchers report that nucleated cell counts were estimated from reference gene primer amplification. Profiled with immunoSEQ multiplex PCR; TCRdb holds only in-frame clones, not every one. V, J and clone size reflect that table, while D and trimming were determined from the DNA. This repertoire shows approximately 140,000 clones, approximately 90% found once; its top ten account for 25% to 30%. Sequenced material: peripheral blood. The receptor comes from a human donor in a cohort sampled during active COVID-19.

CDR3 in DNA: TGTGCCAGCAGTTACCTGGGGCCGAACACTGAAGCTTTCTTT. Residues: CASSYLGPNTEAFF. The chain couples TRBV6-6 to TRBJ1-1, with D maybe TRBD1 (5 bases). Germline-derived CDR1 and CDR2 are MNHNY and SVGAGI (reference sequence). The CDR3 length is 14 residues. V was clipped by 2 bases and J by 1 base, with 8 bases between them.